This TCR beta chain was obtained from a study of cytomegalovirus exposure and HLA in healthy donors. Whole-study results and caveats: Confirmation in vitro established that a few CMV-associated chains were specific for CMV antigens. The sole available immune exposure information was CMV serostatus.

Comments on this clone: What it recognizes is unknown.

13 Jbeta primers and 60 Vbeta primers were used for the PCR. TCRdb keeps only in-frame clones here, not all; method: immunoSEQ multiplex PCR. The profile shows 120,000 to 150,000 clones, 65% to 80% of them singletons. Germline CDR1 reads SGHRS; CDR2 reads YFSETQ. V trimming: 3 bases; J trimming: 5 bases; junction bases outside the gene matches: 7. This CDR3 is 17 amino acids long. The chain couples TRBV5-1 to TRBJ2-5; TRBD2 matches at 16 bases. The sample consisted of PBMCs. This TCR came from a woman aged 30 to 39 in good health and CMV-seronegative. The CDR3: CASSSGTSGGALETQYF. CDR3 in DNA: TGCGCCAGCAGCTCCGGGACTAGCGGGGGGGCCCTGGAGACCCAGTACTTC. Full variable domain (missing parts from reference TRBV5-1 and TRBJ2-5): KAGVTQTPRYLIKTRGQQVTLSCSPISGHRSVSWYQQTPGQGLQFLFEYFSETQRNKGNFPGRFSGRQFSNSRSEMNVSTLELGDSALYLCASSSGTSGGALETQYFGPGTRLLVL.